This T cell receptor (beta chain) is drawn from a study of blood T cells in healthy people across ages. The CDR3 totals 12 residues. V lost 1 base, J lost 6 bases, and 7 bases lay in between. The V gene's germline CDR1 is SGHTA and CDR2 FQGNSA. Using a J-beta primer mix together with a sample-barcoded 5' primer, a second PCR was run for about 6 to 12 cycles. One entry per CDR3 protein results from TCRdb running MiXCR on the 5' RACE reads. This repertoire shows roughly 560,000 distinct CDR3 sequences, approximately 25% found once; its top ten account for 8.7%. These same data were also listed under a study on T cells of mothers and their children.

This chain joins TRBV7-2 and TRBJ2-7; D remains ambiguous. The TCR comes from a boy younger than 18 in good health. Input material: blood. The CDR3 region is CASSLGVGEQYF. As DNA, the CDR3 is TGTGCCAGCAGCTTAGGTGTGGGCGAGCAGTACTTC.